These 6 T cell receptor beta chains were all obtained from the same sample, sequenced in a study of CD8+CD57+ T cells in acquired aplastic anemia. Template material for TCR beta VDJ and CDR3 profiling consisted of genomic DNA. One entry per CDR3 protein, called by TCRdb with MiXCR from the reads. The sample lists 150,000 to 200,000 distinct CDR3 sequences; around half were seen once. Patients chosen for sequencing had shown CD8+CD57+ cell expansion by flow cytometry. Material: sorted CD4+, CD8+, or CD8+CD57+ T cells (not recorded which) from PBMCs. The receptors stem from a human donor with aplastic anemia.

The chain recombines TRBV24-1 with TRBJ2-3, with unresolved D. The ends were cut back, 5 bases at V and 0 bases at J, with 5 bases in the middle. Germline V lookup: CDR1 KGHDR, CDR2 SFDVKD. The CDR3 loop spans 13 amino acids. The CDR3 protein is CATSGASTDTQYF. The CDR3 DNA reads as TGTGCCACCAGTGGAGCTAGCACAGATACGCAGTATTTT.

This clonotype was recorded a few times. The rearrangement links TRBV10-3 to TRBJ2-7, with D hard to call. The germline V gene has CDR1 ENHRY and CDR2 SYGVKD. This CDR3 comprises 12 residues. Trimming pared 3 bases from V and 1 base from J, leaving 4 bases between. The chain's CDR3 is CAISDKSYEQYF. The CDR3 bases are TGTGCCATCAGTGACAAGTCCTACGAGCAGTACTTC.

This clonotype was picked up many times. The chain combines TRBV12-3 or TRBV12-4 with TRBJ2-1; D is uncertain. Between the trimmed V and J ends, which lost 6 bases and 0 bases, there was a span of 12 bases. The CDR3 runs to 15 residues. CDR3 nucleotide sequence: TGTGCCAGCAGCCAAACTACGAGCTCCTACAATGAGCAGTTCTTC. The encoded protein is CASSQTTSSYNEQFF.

With regard to this clonotype: At one boundary the junction diverges from the germline segment, which might be a read error. The chain uses TRBV4-2 and TRBJ2-2; D tentatively reads TRBD1 or TRBD2 (5 bases each). The CDR3 has 20 residues. Germline V CDR1 and CDR2: LGHNA, YNFKEQ. CDR3: CASSPTYRRQERLGTGDLFF. For the CDR3, the DNA is TGTGCCAGCAGCCCGACTTACAGACGGCAGGAGAGACTCGGCACCGGGGACCTGTTTTTT.

The rearrangement joins TRBV7-6 to TRBJ2-3; 9 nucleotides match TRBD2. V gave up 1 base and J gave up 4 bases; unmatched junction bases: 12. Germline values: CDR1 SGHVS, CDR2 FNYEAQ. The CDR3 is 18 amino acids. CDR3 DNA sequence: TGTGCCAGCAGCTTAGACGAGTCCTCAGCGGGAGGTCCAGATACGCAGTATTTT. It translates to CASSLDESSAGGPDTQYF.

The genes are TRBV6-1 and TRBJ1-2; no clear D gene. Germline CDR1 is MNHNS and CDR2 is SASEGT. Trimming took off 4 bases at V and 8 bases at J, with 14 bases between the two ends. The CDR3 runs 13 residues. The CDR3 loop is CASSGSTIQGYTF. The CDR3 bases are TGTGCCAGCAGTGGTTCCACCATCCAAGGCTACACCTTC.